Listed here are 11 T cell receptor beta chains from one sample, sequenced in a study of blood T cells in healthy people across ages. With a J-beta primer mix and a sample-barcoded 5' primer, a second PCR ran about 6 to 11 cycles. TCRdb re-derived calls from the 5' RACE reads in MiXCR, one entry per CDR3 protein. The table has hundreds of thousands of distinct CDR3 sequences, roughly three fifths seen once. Sequenced input: blood. These receptor sequences come from a man aged 60 to 75 in good health.

The J gene is TRBJ2-7, the V gene TRBV29-1; D is undetermined. The CDR3 consists of 12 residues. Germline loops: CDR1 SQVTM, CDR2 ANQGSEA. The ends were cut back, 6 bases at V and 7 bases at J, with 16 bases in the middle. CDR3 in DNA: TGCAGCGTGGGCGGACCTGGTCGGGAGCAGTACTTC. The encoded protein is CSVGGPGREQYF.

This chain connects TRBV6-6 to TRBJ2-1, with 7 bases lining up with TRBD1. The germline V gene encodes CDR1 MNHNY and CDR2 SVGAGI (reference sequence). The CDR3 has 17 amino acids. V dropped 2 bases and J dropped 1; count of bases not matched to a gene: 8. CDR3 region: CASSYQRQGRSYNEQFF. CDR3 coding DNA: TGTGCCAGCAGTTACCAGCGACAGGGTAGATCCTACAATGAGCAGTTCTTC.

The sample holds one count of this clonotype. This chain connects TRBV7-2 to TRBJ2-3, with 11 bases fitting TRBD1. V shed 1 base, J shed 2 bases, and the junction held 5 bases outside the gene matches. This CDR3 comprises 17 residues. Germline V gene data show CDR1 as SGHTA and CDR2 as FQGNSA. CDR3 protein: CASSLVGTGGLTDTQYF. DNA of the CDR3: TGTGCCAGCAGCTTAGTTGGGACAGGGGGTCTCACAGATACGCAGTATTTT.

The chain combines TRBV29-1 with TRBJ2-5; no clear D. The CDR3 has 10 residues. Trimming removed 7 bases from V and 4 bases from J, with 7 bases in between. In germline, CDR1 is SQVTM, CDR2 ANQGSEA. The DNA of the CDR3 is TGCAGCGCTGGGGTAGAGACCCAGTACTTC. Translated, it gives CSAGVETQYF.

This clonotype was counted between two and nine times. The chain links TRBV7-2 to TRBJ2-3; no definite D call. Trimming removed 1 base at V and 6 bases at J, with 8 bases between. The CDR3 spans 13 residues. From germline, CDR1 is SGHTA and CDR2 FQGNSA. The CDR3 spells CASSLVSPDTQYF. The CDR3 bases are TGTGCCAGCAGCTTAGTAAGCCCCGATACGCAGTATTTT.

The sample holds a few counts of this clonotype. The CDR3 reads CASSLGGSTYEQYF. CDR3 sequence (DNA): TGTGCCAGCAGCTTAGGGGGATCTACCTACGAGCAGTACTTC. The chain joins TRBV7-9 to TRBJ2-7; D is unresolved. This CDR3 has 14 residues. The germline CDR1 and CDR2 sequences are SEHNR and FQNEAQ (reference sequence). V was pared by 1 base and J by 2 bases, with 9 bases between. Supplemented by reference TRBV7-9 and TRBJ2-7, the full variable domain reads DTGVSQNPRHKITKRGQNVTFRCDPISEHNRLYWYRQTLGQGPEFLTYFQNEAQLEKSRLLSDRFSAERPKGSFSTLEIQRTEQGDSAMYLCASSLGGSTYEQYFGPGTRLTVT.

As for this clonotype: The junction differs from germline at one of its ends, possibly a read error. The V and J genes are TRBV10-3 and TRBJ2-1; unclear D gene. This CDR3 has 16 residues. CDR1 and CDR2 (germline): ENHRY, SYGVKD. The CDR3 coding sequence is TGCGCCATCAGTGAGTCCGTCTATTTCCCGAACAATGAGCAGTTCTTC. Translated, it gives CAISESVYFPNNEQFF.

The rearrangement links TRBV7-2 to TRBJ2-1; 11 nucleotides match TRBD2. The ends lost 4 bases at V and 9 bases at J; junction bases unmatched: 11. The CDR3 runs to 16 residues. Per the germline V gene, CDR1 is SGHTA and CDR2 is FQGNSA. CDR3 sequence: CASSSVFSGGASEQFF. The CDR3 nucleotides are TGTGCCAGCAGCTCCGTTTTTAGCGGGGGGGCAAGTGAGCAGTTCTTC.

The count of this clonotype is one. This sequence joins TRBV20-1 and TRBJ1-5, with D unclear. Germline assignment: CDR1 DFQATT and CDR2 SNEGSKA (reference sequence). CDR3 length equals 13 residues. Trimming shortened V by 5 bases and J by 0 bases, and 8 bases separated the two germline ends. As DNA, the CDR3 is TGCAGTGCTCAGAGGTTTAGCAATCAGCCCCAGCATTTT. This codes for CSAQRFSNQPQHF.

This clonotype was counted a few times. V usage is TRBV6-1 and J usage is TRBJ2-3, with 9 bases that match TRBD2. The CDR3 has 13 amino acids. CDR1 and CDR2 from the germline V gene are MNHNS and SASEGT. Trimming took 6 bases from V and 6 from J; bases not matched to a gene: 4. The CDR3 sequence is CASRASGADTQYF. In DNA form, the CDR3 reads TGTGCCAGCAGGGCTAGCGGGGCCGATACGCAGTATTTT.

This sequence joins TRBV5-1 and TRBJ2-2; D may be TRBD2 (5 bases). Per germline, CDR1 SGHRS and CDR2 YFSETQ. The ends were cut back, 4 bases at V and 4 bases at J, with 17 bases in the middle. This CDR3 is built from 16 residues. CDR3: CASSASLPGSTGELFF. CDR3 in DNA: TGCGCCAGCAGCGCATCGCTCCCGGGGTCCACCGGGGAGCTGTTTTTT.